The 16 T cell receptor beta chains presented below share a single source sample, sequenced in a study of T cell responses to AZD1222 COVID-19 vaccine. The assay was immunoSEQ multiplex PCR, and TCRdb's table has in-frame clones only and misses some. In the table there are roughly 97,000 clones, roughly 90% of which are singletons. The sample consisted of peripheral blood, taken on day 0 of AZD1222 vaccination. The receptors stem from an adult in good health.

This sequence joins TRBV18 and TRBJ1-1, with D perhaps TRBD1 (6 bases). Germline CDR1 reads KGHSH; CDR2 reads LQKENI. The CDR3 sequence is 14 residues long. The ends were cut back, 5 bases at V and 3 bases at J, with 13 bases in the middle. DNA of the CDR3: TGTGCCAGCTCATCGCGACAGGCCTACACTGAAGCTTTCTTT. Its protein product is CASSSRQAYTEAFF.

This chain uses TRBV6-5 with TRBJ2-3; no clear D gene. CDR1 and CDR2 from the germline V gene are MNHEY and SVGAGI. The CDR3 consists of 11 residues. Trimming left V 6 bases short and J 6 bases short, with 7 bases between. CDR3 nucleotides: TGTGCCAGCAGAGTGTTTGATACGCAGTATTTT. The encoded protein is CASRVFDTQYF.

This clone was seen a handful of times. The chain combines TRBV20-1 with TRBJ1-2; D ambiguous. The length of the CDR3 is 11 residues. The V gene lost 3 bases and the J gene lost 1 base, with 3 bases spanning the gap. Germline V CDR1 and CDR2: DFQATT, SNEGSKA (reference sequence). The DNA of the CDR3 is TGCAGTGCTAGTGATAACTATGGCTACACCTTC. It translates to CSASDNYGYTF.

This sequence joins TRBV30 and TRBJ1-5; 8 bases are shared with TRBD1. This CDR3 has 15 residues. Germline CDR1 reads GTSNPN; CDR2 reads SVGIG (reference sequence). J lost 4 bases, V lost 0 bases, and 5 bases had no gene match. CDR3 DNA: TGTGCCTGGAGTGTACAGGGGGTTCGGAATCAGCCCCAGCATTTT. Encoded protein: CAWSVQGVRNQPQHF.

This sequence joins TRBV14 and TRBJ1-4; weak D call: TRBD1 (5 bases). Trimming stripped 0 bases from V and 13 bases from J, with 12 bases between. This CDR3 has 13 amino acids. The germline V gene encodes CDR1 SGHDN and CDR2 FVKESK. The CDR3 loop is CASSQDPQGRLFF. In DNA form, the CDR3 reads TGTGCCAGCAGCCAAGATCCCCAGGGCAGACTGTTTTTT. Together with reference TRBV14 and TRBJ1-4, the CDR3 gives the full variable domain: EAGVTQFPSHSVIEKGQTVTLRCDPISGHDNLYWYRRVMGKEIKFLLHFVKESKQDESGMPNNRFLAERTGGTYSTLKVQPAELEDSGVYFCASSQDPQGRLFFGSGTQLSVL.

This clone has only one observation. J is TRBJ1-1 and V is TRBV12-3 or TRBV12-4; D remains ambiguous. CDR3 length: 13 amino acids. V was clipped by 2 bases and J by 2 bases, with 6 bases between them. CDR3 sequence: CASSLRANTEAFF. The CDR3 nucleotides are TGTGCCAGCAGTTTACGGGCTAACACTGAAGCTTTCTTT.

V is TRBV30 and J is TRBJ2-7; possibly TRBD1 for D (7 bases). Per germline, CDR1 GTSNPN and CDR2 SVGIG (reference sequence). Deletions cut 0 bases from V and 4 bases from J, with 13 bases between. This CDR3 contains 14 residues. The CDR3 bases are TGTGCCTGGAGTGTAGGTCAGGGGGGATACGAGCAGTACTTC. It specifies CAWSVGQGGYEQYF. Looking up the rest from reference TRBV30 and TRBJ2-7 gives the full variable domain: SQTIHQWPATLVQPVGSPLSLECTVEGTSNPNLYWYRQAAGRGLQLLFYSVGIGQISSEVPQNLSASRPQDRQFILSSKKLLLSDSGFYLCAWSVGQGGYEQYFGPGTRLTVT.

This clone was counted ten times or more. The CDR3 loop reads CASSSGLLQETQYF. The CDR3 region has the DNA TGTGCCAGCAGTTCGGGACTTCTCCAAGAGACCCAGTACTTC. This chain joins TRBV6-5 and TRBJ2-5; D perhaps matches TRBD2 (6 bases). CDR3 length equals 14 residues. CDR1 and CDR2 (germline): MNHEY, SVGAGI. Trimming removed 4 bases at V and 1 base at J, with 10 bases between.

This chain joins TRBV9 and TRBJ2-3; D is ambiguous. Trimming left V 4 bases short and J 1 base short, with 7 bases between. The CDR3 is 13 amino acids. Germline CDR1 is SGDLS and CDR2 is YYNGEE. CDR3 amino acids: CASSLSRTDTQYF. Written as DNA, the CDR3 is TGTGCCAGCAGCCTGAGCCGCACAGATACGCAGTATTTT.

This clone was seen just once. This rearrangement joins TRBV7-3 to TRBJ2-2; D not certain. Germline CDR1 and CDR2: SGHTA and FQGTGA. The CDR3 runs to 16 residues. The ends were cut back, 2 bases at V and 1 base at J, with 11 bases in the middle. The CDR3, as DNA: TGTGCCAGCAGCTTAGTTCCAGCCCAGAACACCGGGGAGCTGTTTTTT. Protein sequence: CASSLVPAQNTGELFF.

The table lists this clone with a few counts. The V gene is TRBV7-6, the J gene TRBJ2-7; TRBD1 or TRBD2 may be the D gene (5 bases each). Germline V gives CDR1 SGHVS, CDR2 FNYEAQ. This CDR3 is 13 amino acids long. Trimming removed 5 bases at V and 4 bases at J, with 12 bases between. CDR3 sequence: CASSPGTYYEQYF. The CDR3 DNA is TGTGCCAGCAGCCCAGGGACCTATTACGAGCAGTACTTC. Looking up the rest from reference TRBV7-6 and TRBJ2-7 gives the full variable domain: GAGVSQSPRYKVTKRGQDVALRCDPISGHVSLYWYRQALGQGPEFLTYFNYEAQQDKSGLPNDRFSAERPEGSISTLTIQRTEQRDSAMYRCASSPGTYYEQYFGPGTRLTVT.

This clone occurred a few times. This rearrangement joins TRBV11-2 to TRBJ1-6, with D perhaps TRBD1 (6 bases). This CDR3 contains 14 residues. V dropped 8 bases and J dropped 5 bases, with 13 bases sitting between them. The germline V gene encodes CDR1 SGHAT and CDR2 FQNNGV. This CDR3 reads CASVLGHDNSPLHF. CDR3 DNA: TGTGCCAGCGTCCTGGGACATGATAATTCACCCCTCCACTTT.

The chain's CDR3 is CASSQDFGQINEKLFF. CDR3 bases: TGTGCCAGCAGCCAAGACTTTGGACAGATTAATGAAAAACTGTTTTTT. The chain links TRBV3-1 (or the pseudogene TRBV3-2) to TRBJ1-4; perhaps TRBD1 as D (6 bases). The CDR3 is made up of 16 amino acids. V was clipped by 0 bases and J by 4 bases, with 12 bases between them. Germline V gives CDR1 LGHDT, CDR2 YNNKEL (reference sequence).

This sequence joins TRBV3-1 (or the pseudogene TRBV3-2) and TRBJ2-7; no clear D. This CDR3 is built from 15 residues. The V and J ends lost 4 bases and 0 bases respectively, with 13 bases between them. Germline V gene lookup returns CDR1 LGHDT and CDR2 YNNKEL (reference sequence). The CDR3, as DNA: TGTGCCAGCAGCCGAGCCCAGGTTTTCTCCTACGAGCAGTACTTC. Translating it yields CASSRAQVFSYEQYF.

The V gene is TRBV7-9, the J gene TRBJ2-3, with D tentatively TRBD2 (6 bases). The CDR3 is 14 residues long. V gave up 1 base and J gave up 5 bases, with 10 bases separating them. The germline V gene has CDR1 SEHNR and CDR2 FQNEAQ (reference sequence). The CDR3 nucleotides read TGTGCCAGCAGCTTAGGACTAGGAGGAGATACGCAGTATTTT. Translation: CASSLGLGGDTQYF.

The gene calls are TRBV7-6 and TRBJ2-3, with a tentative D call TRBD2 (6 bases). From germline, CDR1 is SGHVS and CDR2 FNYEAQ. This CDR3 has 13 amino acids. Trimming shortened V by 6 bases and J by 1 base, and 8 bases separated the two germline ends. CDR3 sequence: CASRGTRTDTQYF. CDR3 DNA: TGTGCCAGCAGGGGGACTCGCACAGATACGCAGTATTTT. The variable domain in full, completed from reference TRBV7-6 and TRBJ2-3, reads GAGVSQSPRYKVTKRGQDVALRCDPISGHVSLYWYRQALGQGPEFLTYFNYEAQQDKSGLPNDRFSAERPEGSISTLTIQRTEQRDSAMYRCASRGTRTDTQYFGPGTRLTVL.